The rows below give T cell receptor beta chains drawn from one sample of a study of T cell repertoires in aging, cancer and after chemotherapy. TCRdb re-analysed the multiplex PCR reads in MiXCR, keeping a single row per CDR3 protein. This sample has about 4,900 distinct CDR3 sequences, with roughly 51% found just once. Material for sequencing was blood. These receptors were obtained from a human donor in good health. Each CDR3 is given with its conserved first and last residue. D genes are given only for firm matches. Expanded clones get a size class; other rows say once, few or many, or leave the size out.

J: TRBJ2-7; V: TRBV13; D: TRBD1; size: NA; CDR3: CASSLTGTDGGEQYF; DNA: TGTGCCAGCAGTCTTACCGGGACAGACGGCGGCGAGCAGTACTTC
J: TRBJ1-2; V: TRBV6-5; D: TRBD1; size: few; CDR3: CASSQGQAPYGYTF; DNA: TGTGCCAGCAGTCAGGGACAGGCCCCCTATGGCTACACCTTC
J: TRBJ2-7; V: TRBV6-5; D: NA; size: medium-sized; CDR3: CASSYGTAKNYEQYF; DNA: TGTGCCAGCAGTTACGGGACCGCTAAAAACTACGAGCAGTACTTC
J: TRBJ2-3; V: TRBV6-6; D: NA; size: few; CDR3: CASSHVSDTQYF; DNA: TGTGCCAGCAGCCATGTGTCGGATACGCAGTATTTT
J: TRBJ2-5; V: TRBV11-2; D: NA; size: NA; CDR3: CASSWVGHFQETQYF; DNA: TGTGCCAGCAGCTGGGTGGGACACTTTCAAGAGACCCAGTACTTC
J: TRBJ1-1; V: TRBV19; D: NA; size: NA; CDR3: CASNGLSLGMDTEAFF; DNA: TGTGCCAGTAATGGACTCTCCCTGGGCATGGACACTGAAGCTTTCTTT
J: TRBJ1-2; V: TRBV18; D: NA; size: NA; CDR3: CASSPPTESYGYTF; DNA: TGTGCCAGCTCACCACCGACAGAAAGCTATGGCTACACCTTC
J: TRBJ2-2; V: TRBV5-1; D: NA; size: NA; CDR3: CASSLESRKNTGELFF; DNA: TGCGCCAGCAGCTTAGAATCGCGTAAGAACACCGGGGAGCTGTTTTTT
J: TRBJ1-2; V: TRBV29-1; D: TRBD1; size: NA; CDR3: CSVEAWRQGDYGYTF; DNA: TGCAGCGTTGAAGCTTGGCGACAGGGAGACTATGGCTACACCTTC
J: TRBJ1-3; V: TRBV29-1; D: NA; size: few; CDR3: CSVDAHGSGNTIYF; DNA: TGCAGCGTTGACGCCCACGGCTCTGGAAACACCATATATTTT
J: TRBJ1-2; V: TRBV6-6; D: NA; size: NA; CDR3: CASGKADGYGYTF; DNA: TGTGCCAGTGGTAAAGCTGATGGCTATGGCTACACCTTC
J: TRBJ2-1; V: TRBV29-1; D: NA; size: few; CDR3: CSGGESSYNEQFF; DNA: TGCAGCGGGGGGGAGAGCTCCTACAATGAGCAGTTCTTC
J: TRBJ2-7; V: TRBV13; D: NA; size: few; CDR3: CASSLFGTGSYEQYF; DNA: TGTGCCAGCAGCTTATTTGGGACCGGATCCTACGAGCAGTACTTC
J: TRBJ1-2; V: TRBV6-4; D: NA; size: few; CDR3: CASSEFLGGSGYTF; DNA: TGTGCCAGCAGTGAATTTTTGGGGGGAAGTGGCTACACCTTC
J: TRBJ1-3; V: TRBV6-5; D: NA; size: NA; CDR3: CASSPGKDTIYF; DNA: TGTGCCAGCAGTCCGGGTAAAGACACCATATATTTT
J: TRBJ1-4; V: TRBV6-1; D: NA; size: NA; CDR3: CASMGQGFRGEKLFF; DNA: TGTGCCAGCATGGGGCAGGGGTTTCGTGGGGAAAAACTGTTTTTT
J: TRBJ2-3; V: TRBV7-9; D: NA; size: NA; CDR3: CASLNTGGGAQYF; DNA: TGTGCCAGCCTCAATACCGGGGGCGGGGCGCAGTATTTT
J: TRBJ2-1; V: TRBV5-1; D: NA; size: NA; CDR3: CASSLGGSSYNEQFF; DNA: TGCGCCAGCAGCTTGGGCGGAAGCTCCTACAATGAGCAGTTCTTC
J: TRBJ2-3; V: TRBV7-3; D: NA; size: few; CDR3: CASSLGPVDTQYF; DNA: TGTGCCAGCAGCTTAGGACCTGTAGATACGCAGTATTTT
J: TRBJ2-6; V: TRBV19; D: NA; size: large; CDR3: CASSPHSNPWAPLSRSGANVLTF; DNA: TGTGCCAGTAGCCCTCACTCCAATCCCTGGGCCCCCCTATCTCGCTCTGGGGCCAACGTCCTGACTTTC
J: TRBJ2-3; V: TRBV6-5; D: TRBD2; size: NA; CDR3: CASSRELAGTDTQYF; DNA: TGTGCCAGCAGCCGGGAACTAGCGGGGACAGATACGCAGTATTTT
J: TRBJ2-7; V: TRBV29-1; D: TRBD2; size: NA; CDR3: CSVVSGGPVEHEQYF; DNA: TGCAGCGTTGTTAGCGGGGGGCCGGTGGAGCACGAGCAGTACTTC
J: TRBJ1-1; V: TRBV19; D: TRBD1; size: large; CDR3: CASSKEDRGQDTEAFF; DNA: TGTGCCAGTAGTAAGGAGGACAGGGGGCAGGACACTGAAGCTTTCTTT
J: TRBJ1-2; V: TRBV6-5; D: NA; size: NA; CDR3: CASRPWTENYGYTF; DNA: TGTGCCAGCAGACCCTGGACGGAGAACTATGGCTACACCTTC
J: TRBJ2-2; V: TRBV5-4; D: TRBD2; size: few; CDR3: CASSWDLAGGELFF; DNA: TGTGCCAGCAGCTGGGATCTAGCGGGAGGGGAGCTGTTTTTT
J: TRBJ2-3; V: TRBV7-6; D: NA; size: NA; CDR3: CASSLGGADTQYF; DNA: TGTGCCAGCAGCTTAGGAGGGGCAGATACGCAGTATTTT
J: TRBJ2-5; V: TRBV5-4; D: TRBD1; size: NA; CDR3: CASSLDRGVETQYF; DNA: TGTGCCAGCAGCTTGGACAGGGGTGTGGAGACCCAGTACTTC
J: TRBJ2-1; V: TRBV30; D: NA; size: NA; CDR3: CAGGVGGNEQFF; DNA: TGTGCCGGGGGGGTAGGGGGCAATGAGCAGTTCTTC
J: TRBJ2-7; V: TRBV19; D: NA; size: NA; CDR3: CASSPVGDSGPNYEQYF; DNA: TGTGCCAGTAGCCCCGTAGGAGACTCAGGGCCAAACTACGAGCAGTACTTC
J: TRBJ2-5; V: TRBV6-2/TRBV6-3; D: NA; size: NA; CDR3: CASSYSRDVPGAQYF; DNA: TGTGCCAGCAGTTACTCAAGGGACGTTCCGGGGGCCCAGTACTTC
J: TRBJ1-1; V: TRBV7-9; D: NA; size: NA; CDR3: CASSRSPTEAFF; DNA: TGTGCCAGCTCCAGGAGTCCCACTGAAGCTTTCTTT
J: TRBJ2-7; V: TRBV27; D: NA; size: NA; CDR3: CASSPLGPRLYEQYF; DNA: TGTGCCAGCAGCCCCCTAGGTCCACGACTCTACGAGCAGTACTTC
J: TRBJ2-3; V: TRBV29-1; D: TRBD1; size: NA; CDR3: CSAGTGGEDTQYF; DNA: TGCAGCGCCGGGACAGGGGGCGAAGATACGCAGTATTTT
J: TRBJ2-7; V: TRBV27; D: TRBD2; size: few; CDR3: CASSILAGGHYEQYF; DNA: TGTGCCAGCAGTATACTAGCGGGAGGCCACTACGAGCAGTACTTC
J: TRBJ2-1; V: TRBV19; D: NA; size: few; CDR3: CASSISAYNEQFF; DNA: TGTGCCAGTAGTATATCTGCCTACAATGAGCAGTTCTTC
J: TRBJ2-7; V: TRBV5-6; D: NA; size: NA; CDR3: CASSTPGNEQYF; DNA: TGTGCCAGCAGCACGCCGGGGAACGAGCAGTACTTC
J: TRBJ2-7; V: TRBV6-2/TRBV6-3; D: TRBD2; size: few; CDR3: CASSYGTSGYEQYF; DNA: TGTGCCAGCAGTTACGGGACTAGCGGTTACGAGCAGTACTTC
J: TRBJ1-3; V: TRBV7-9; D: NA; size: NA; CDR3: CASSLRGTTIYF; DNA: TGTGCCAGCAGCTTGAGGGGTACTACCATATATTTT
J: TRBJ1-5; V: TRBV6-6; D: NA; size: NA; CDR3: CASSTAHNQPQHF; DNA: TGTGCCAGCAGCACAGCACACAATCAGCCCCAGCATTTT
J: TRBJ2-1; V: TRBV13; D: NA; size: few; CDR3: CASSRKSGSNEQFF; DNA: TGTGCCAGCAGCCGTAAATCCGGGTCCAATGAGCAGTTCTTC
J: TRBJ2-2; V: TRBV5-1; D: TRBD2; size: NA; CDR3: CASSVRTSPGELFF; DNA: TGTGCCAGCAGCGTAAGGACTAGCCCCGGGGAGCTGTTTTTT
J: TRBJ1-1; V: TRBV30; D: NA; size: large; CDR3: CALEGNTEAFF; DNA: TGTGCCTTAGAGGGGAACACTGAAGCTTTCTTT
J: TRBJ1-4; V: TRBV28; D: NA; size: NA; CDR3: CASSLYTATNEKLFF; DNA: TGTGCCAGCAGTCTCTACACTGCAACTAATGAAAAACTGTTTTTT
J: TRBJ2-3; V: TRBV29-1; D: TRBD2; size: medium-sized; CDR3: CSVRGLADKGTDTQYF; DNA: TGCAGCGTTCGCGGACTAGCGGACAAGGGCACAGATACGCAGTATTTT
J: TRBJ2-3; V: TRBV11-2; D: TRBD1; size: NA; CDR3: CASSLIQGQGTDTQYF; DNA: TGTGCCAGCAGCTTAATTCAGGGACAGGGGACAGATACGCAGTATTTT
J: TRBJ1-1; V: TRBV30; D: NA; size: few; CDR3: CAWSVLTEAFF; DNA: TGTGCCTGGAGTGTGCTGACTGAAGCTTTCTTT
J: TRBJ2-7; V: TRBV20-1; D: NA; size: NA; CDR3: CSARNAAGTYEQYF; DNA: TGCAGTGCTAGAAATGCTGCAGGGACCTACGAGCAGTACTTC
J: TRBJ1-2; V: TRBV19; D: NA; size: few; CDR3: CASSYPTGAGGNYGYTF; DNA: TGTGCCAGTAGTTACCCTACCGGAGCGGGGGGTAACTATGGCTACACCTTC
J: TRBJ1-6; V: TRBV6-5; D: NA; size: NA; CDR3: CASSSQTGDNSPLHF; DNA: TGTGCCAGCAGTTCTCAAACGGGGGACAATTCACCCCTCCACTTT